This TCR beta chain is drawn from a study of T cells in Graves' hyperthyroidism and ophthalmopathy. Amplification yielded TCR beta CDR3 regions, with RNA transcripts as the source. HTBI primers were used for first-round RT-PCR of the TCR CDR3. TCRdb called the multiplex PCR reads again in MiXCR, with one record for every CDR3 protein. The data contain a few hundred thousand distinct CDR3 sequences, around 45% of them singletons. The germline gives CDR1 ENHRY, CDR2 SYGVKD. Trimming cost V 6 bases and J 5 bases, with 14 bases left between them. There are 14 residues in the CDR3. The chain recombines TRBV10-3 with TRBJ1-5; D possibly corresponds to TRBD1 (6 bases). The sample comprised peripheral blood or thyroid tissue (not recorded which). The receptor was isolated from a woman aged 18-29 years with Graves' hyperthyroidism. CDR3 protein: CAIRGPGGHQPQHF. CDR3 coding DNA: TGTGCCATCAGGGGTCCGGGGGGGCATCAGCCCCAGCATTTT.